This TCR beta chain was sequenced during a study of blood T cell repertoires in COVID-19. Turning to the study itself: PBMCs, B-cell-depleted T cells, or T cells were the source of the cDNA or gDNA that made up the material.

Measured with immunoSEQ multiplex PCR; TCRdb has only the in-frame clones, and not every one. The table includes hundreds of thousands of clones, approximately 88% detected once. This clone was seen only once. This CDR3 spans 14 amino acids. Germline CDR1 reads MNHEY; CDR2 reads SMNVEV (reference sequence). Trimming took 7 bases from V and 4 from J; bases not matched to a gene: 4. The chain employs TRBV27 and TRBJ2-2, with 9 bases that match TRBD1. The specimen sequenced was peripheral blood. The TCR comes from a woman in her thirties with acute or convalescent COVID-19. Written as DNA, the CDR3 is TGTGCCAGCAACAGGGGGCAGGGCACCGGGGAGCTGTTTTTT. It codes for CASNRGQGTGELFF.